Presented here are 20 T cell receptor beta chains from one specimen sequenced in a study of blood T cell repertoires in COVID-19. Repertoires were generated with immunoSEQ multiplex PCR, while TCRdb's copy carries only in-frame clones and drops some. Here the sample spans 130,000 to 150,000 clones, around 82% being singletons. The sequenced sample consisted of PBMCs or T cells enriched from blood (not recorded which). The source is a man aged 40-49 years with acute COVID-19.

The CDR3 coding sequence is TGTGCCAGCAGCTCCCGGACTAGTCTTCTCCGTGGAGAGACCCAGTACTTC. This sequence encodes CASSSRTSLLRGETQYF. The chain carries TRBV11-2 and TRBJ2-5; the match to TRBD2 covers 7 bases. The CDR3 is made up of 17 amino acids. J gave up 4 bases and V 4 bases, and 15 bases lay outside the gene matches. Looked up from germline, CDR1 is SGHAT and CDR2 is FQNNGV.

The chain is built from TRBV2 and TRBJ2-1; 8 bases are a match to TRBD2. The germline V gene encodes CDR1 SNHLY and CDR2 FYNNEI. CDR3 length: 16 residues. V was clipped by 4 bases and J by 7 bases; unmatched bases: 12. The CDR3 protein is CASSVPGTRSLNEQFF. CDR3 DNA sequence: TGTGCCAGCAGTGTACCCGGGACTAGATCTCTGAATGAGCAGTTCTTC.

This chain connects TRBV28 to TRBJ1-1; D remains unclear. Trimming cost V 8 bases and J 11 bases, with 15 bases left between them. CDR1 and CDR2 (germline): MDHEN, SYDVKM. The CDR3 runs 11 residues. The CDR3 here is CASFLSRQAFF. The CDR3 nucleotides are TGTGCCAGCTTTTTATCTCGTCAGGCTTTCTTT.

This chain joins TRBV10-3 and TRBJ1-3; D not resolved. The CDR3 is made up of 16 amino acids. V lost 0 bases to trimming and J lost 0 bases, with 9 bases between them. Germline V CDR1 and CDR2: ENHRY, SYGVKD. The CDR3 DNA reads TGTGCCATCAGTGAGTCGGCCCAGCGCTCTGGAAACACCATATATTTT. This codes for CAISESAQRSGNTIYF.

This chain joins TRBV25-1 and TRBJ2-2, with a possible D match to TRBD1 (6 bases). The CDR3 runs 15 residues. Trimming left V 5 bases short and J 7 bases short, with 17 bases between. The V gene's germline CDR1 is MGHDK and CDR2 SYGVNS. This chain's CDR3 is CASSYRERGSGELFF. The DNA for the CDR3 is TGTGCCAGCAGTTACAGGGAACGGGGCAGCGGGGAGCTGTTTTTT.

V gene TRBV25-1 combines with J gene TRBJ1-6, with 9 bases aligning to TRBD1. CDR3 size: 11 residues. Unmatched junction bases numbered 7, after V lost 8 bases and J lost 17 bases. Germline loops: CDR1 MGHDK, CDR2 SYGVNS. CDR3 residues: CASGTGHPVHF. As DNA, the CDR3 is TGTGCCAGCGGGACAGGGCATCCAGTCCACTTT.

CDR3 sequence: CASSLNNSPLHF. The CDR3 DNA reads TGTGCCAGCAGTCTAAATAATTCACCCCTCCACTTT. The chain combines TRBV27 with TRBJ1-6; D unresolved. The CDR3 loop spans 12 amino acids. V was cut by 5 bases and J by 5 bases, with 4 bases left in between. CDR1 is MNHEY, CDR2 SMNVEV, per germline (reference sequence).

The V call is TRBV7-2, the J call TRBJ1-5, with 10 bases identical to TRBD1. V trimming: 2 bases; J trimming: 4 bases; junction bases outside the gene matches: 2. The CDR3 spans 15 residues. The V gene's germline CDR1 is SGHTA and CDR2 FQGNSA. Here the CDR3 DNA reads TGTGCCAGCAGCTTATTGGGACAGGGGAATCAGCCCCAGCATTTT. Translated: CASSLLGQGNQPQHF.

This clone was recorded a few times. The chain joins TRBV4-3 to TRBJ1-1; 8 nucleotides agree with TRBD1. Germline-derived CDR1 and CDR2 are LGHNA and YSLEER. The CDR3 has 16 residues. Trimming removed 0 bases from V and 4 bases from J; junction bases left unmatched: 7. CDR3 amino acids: CASSQDGGTGLTEAFF. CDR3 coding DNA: TGCGCCAGCAGCCAAGATGGGGGGACAGGACTCACTGAAGCTTTCTTT.

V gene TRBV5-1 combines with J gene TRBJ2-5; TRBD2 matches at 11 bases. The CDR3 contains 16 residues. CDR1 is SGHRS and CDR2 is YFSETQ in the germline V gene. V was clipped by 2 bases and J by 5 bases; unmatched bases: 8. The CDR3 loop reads CASSFGFSGRAETQYF. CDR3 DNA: TGCGCCAGCAGCTTTGGCTTTAGCGGGAGGGCCGAGACCCAGTACTTC.

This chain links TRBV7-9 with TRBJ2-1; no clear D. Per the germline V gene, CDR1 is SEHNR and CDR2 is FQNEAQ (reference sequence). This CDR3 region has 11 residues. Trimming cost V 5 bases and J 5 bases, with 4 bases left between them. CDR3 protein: CASSRDNEQFF. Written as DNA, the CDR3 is TGTGCCAGCAGCCGGGACAATGAGCAGTTCTTC. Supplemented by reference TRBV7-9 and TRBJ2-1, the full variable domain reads DTGVSQNPRHKITKRGQNVTFRCDPISEHNRLYWYRQTLGQGPEFLTYFQNEAQLEKSRLLSDRFSAERPKGSFSTLEIQRTEQGDSAMYLCASSRDNEQFFGPGTRLTVL.

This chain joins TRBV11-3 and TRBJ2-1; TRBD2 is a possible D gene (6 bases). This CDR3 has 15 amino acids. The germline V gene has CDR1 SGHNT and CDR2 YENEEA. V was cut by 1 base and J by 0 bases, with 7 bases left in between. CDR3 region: CASSLAGSSYNEQFF. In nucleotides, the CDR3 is TGTGCCAGCAGCTTAGCCGGGAGCTCCTACAATGAGCAGTTCTTC.

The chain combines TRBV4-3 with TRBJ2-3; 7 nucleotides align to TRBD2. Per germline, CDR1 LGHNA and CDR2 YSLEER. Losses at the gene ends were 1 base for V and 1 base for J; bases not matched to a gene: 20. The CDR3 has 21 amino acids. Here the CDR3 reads CASSQGPRSGTAKSGTDTQYF. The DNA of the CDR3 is TGCGCCAGCAGCCAAGGGCCTAGGAGCGGGACCGCCAAATCGGGCACAGATACGCAGTATTTT.

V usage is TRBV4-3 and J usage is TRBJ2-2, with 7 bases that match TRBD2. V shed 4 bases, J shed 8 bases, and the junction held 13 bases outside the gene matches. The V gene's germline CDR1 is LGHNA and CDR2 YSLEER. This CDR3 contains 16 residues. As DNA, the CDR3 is TGCGCCAGCAGCCCCCGGGACGCGGGAGCTCAGGGGGAGCTGTTTTTT. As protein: CASSPRDAGAQGELFF.

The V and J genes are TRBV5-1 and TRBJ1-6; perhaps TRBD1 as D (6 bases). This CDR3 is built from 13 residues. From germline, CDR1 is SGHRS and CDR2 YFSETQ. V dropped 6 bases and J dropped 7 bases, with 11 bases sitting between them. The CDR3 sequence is CASNGGGNSPLHF. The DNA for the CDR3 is TGCGCCAGCAATGGGGGGGGCAATTCACCCCTCCACTTT.

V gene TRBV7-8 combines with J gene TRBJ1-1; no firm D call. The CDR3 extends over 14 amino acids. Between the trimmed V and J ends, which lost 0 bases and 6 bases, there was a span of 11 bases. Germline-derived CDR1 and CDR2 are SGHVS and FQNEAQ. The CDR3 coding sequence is TGTGCCAGCAGCTTAGCCGGGATGGAGGCTGAAGCTTTCTTT. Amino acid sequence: CASSLAGMEAEAFF.

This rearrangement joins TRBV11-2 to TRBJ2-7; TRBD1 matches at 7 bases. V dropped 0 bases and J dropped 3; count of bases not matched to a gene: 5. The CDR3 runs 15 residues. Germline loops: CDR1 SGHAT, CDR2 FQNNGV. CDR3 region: CASSLEQGWYYEQYF. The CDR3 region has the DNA TGTGCCAGCAGCTTAGAACAGGGGTGGTACTACGAGCAGTACTTC.

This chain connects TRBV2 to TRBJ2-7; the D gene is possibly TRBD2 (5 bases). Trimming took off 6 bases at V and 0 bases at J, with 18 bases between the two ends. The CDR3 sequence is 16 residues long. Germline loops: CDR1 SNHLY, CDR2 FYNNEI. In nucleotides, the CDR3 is TGTGCCAGCAGCCCCGAGGGCTCACTTAGCTCCTACGAGCAGTACTTC. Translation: CASSPEGSLSSYEQYF.

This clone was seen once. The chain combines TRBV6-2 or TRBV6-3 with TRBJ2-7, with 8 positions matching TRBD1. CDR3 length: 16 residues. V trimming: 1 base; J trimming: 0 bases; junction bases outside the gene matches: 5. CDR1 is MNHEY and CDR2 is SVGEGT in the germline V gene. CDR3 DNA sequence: TGTGCCAGCAGTTACTTTCGGACAGGGAGCTCCTACGAGCAGTACTTC. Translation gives CASSYFRTGSSYEQYF.

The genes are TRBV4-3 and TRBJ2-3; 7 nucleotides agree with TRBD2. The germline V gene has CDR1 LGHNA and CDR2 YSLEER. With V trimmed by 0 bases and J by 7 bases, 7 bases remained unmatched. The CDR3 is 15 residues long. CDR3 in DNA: TGCGCCAGCAGCCAAGAAGGTCTAGCGGCCTATACGCAGTATTTT. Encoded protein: CASSQEGLAAYTQYF.